The 5 T cell receptor beta chains presented below share a single source sample, sequenced in a study of blood T cells in healthy people across ages. The second PCR ran about 6 to 11 cycles with a sample-barcoded 5' primer and J-beta primers. TCRdb re-called the 5' RACE reads through MiXCR, storing one row per CDR3 protein. The profile covers 550,000 to 750,000 distinct CDR3 sequences, with approximately 21% appearing a single time and 3% to 4.5% taken by the ten largest. The sequencing sample was made of blood. The receptor set was obtained from a man between 70 and 80 years old in good health.

V and J are TRBV6-5 and TRBJ2-3; 11 bases are a match to TRBD2. Germline CDR1 reads MNHEY; CDR2 reads SVGAGI. The CDR3 is 15 residues long. The V segment lost 4 bases and the J segment 6 bases; nucleotides outside the gene matches: 6. The CDR3 loop is CASSSWTSGQDTQYF. In nucleotides, the CDR3 is TGTGCCAGCAGTTCGTGGACTAGCGGGCAGGATACGCAGTATTTT.

The table lists this clonotype with a few counts. The V gene is TRBV19, the J gene TRBJ2-5; TRBD2 might be the D (5 bases). This CDR3 has 13 residues. The V end lost 7 bases, the J end lost 7 bases, and 16 bases lay between the germline ends. Germline CDR1 and CDR2: LNHDA and SQIVND (reference sequence). The CDR3 is CASTLEVGGTQYF. DNA for the CDR3: TGTGCCAGTACCTTGGAGGTGGGTGGGACCCAGTACTTC.

This clonotype was found a few times. The chain is built from TRBV20-1 and TRBJ2-5; 10 positions match TRBD1. The germline CDR1 and CDR2 sequences are DFQATT and SNEGSKA (reference sequence). The V segment lost 5 bases and the J segment 2 bases; nucleotides outside the gene matches: 8. This CDR3 has 15 amino acids. The CDR3: CSAYTDRGLQETQYF. The CDR3 DNA reads TGCAGTGCTTACACCGACAGGGGGCTTCAAGAGACCCAGTACTTC.

This clonotype was recorded a few times. The V and J genes are TRBV29-1 and TRBJ2-7; D is undetermined. V gave up 0 bases and J gave up 5 bases, with 8 bases separating them. Looked up from germline, CDR1 is SQVTM and CDR2 is ANQGSEA. The CDR3 loop spans 12 amino acids. The CDR3 reads CSVEDHGDEQYF. DNA of the CDR3: TGCAGCGTTGAAGATCATGGGGACGAGCAGTACTTC.

The chain combines TRBV5-5 with TRBJ1-1; D ambiguous. The CDR3 spans 14 residues. CDR1 and CDR2 (germline): SGHKS, YYEKEE (reference sequence). Trimming took 0 bases from V and 1 from J, leaving 7 bases between them. The chain's CDR3 is CASSLVVENTEAFF. The DNA for the CDR3 is TGTGCCAGCAGCTTGGTAGTAGAGAACACTGAAGCTTTCTTT.